This T cell receptor (beta chain) was identified during a study of OX40 agonist ivuxolimab in advanced cancers. Profiling relied on immunoSEQ multiplex PCR, and the TCRdb table lists in-frame clones only, not all of them. The sample carries more than 50,000 clones, roughly nine tenths recorded once. The study's findings and limits: Individuals who were partial responders at 0.1-3.0 mg/kg had clonal expansion that ranked among the lowest.

Excluded were patients having autoimmune disease history or systemic immunosuppression. With regard to this clone: The antigen remains undetermined.

The receptor was derived from an adult with an advanced solid tumor such as melanoma, head and neck, liver or kidney cancer. The sequenced sample was CD4+ or CD8+ T cells sorted from blood, obtained in a trial of the OX40 agonist ivuxolimab.

DNA of the CDR3: TGTGCCAGCAGCCAGGGACAGGGGGCTTACGAGCAGTACTTC. Protein: CASSQGQGAYEQYF. V is TRBV7-9 and J is TRBJ2-7, with 12 bases that match TRBD1. With V trimmed by 5 bases and J by 4 bases, 3 bases remained unmatched. The CDR3 is made up of 14 amino acids. CDR1 is SEHNR and CDR2 is FQNEAQ in the germline V gene (reference sequence).